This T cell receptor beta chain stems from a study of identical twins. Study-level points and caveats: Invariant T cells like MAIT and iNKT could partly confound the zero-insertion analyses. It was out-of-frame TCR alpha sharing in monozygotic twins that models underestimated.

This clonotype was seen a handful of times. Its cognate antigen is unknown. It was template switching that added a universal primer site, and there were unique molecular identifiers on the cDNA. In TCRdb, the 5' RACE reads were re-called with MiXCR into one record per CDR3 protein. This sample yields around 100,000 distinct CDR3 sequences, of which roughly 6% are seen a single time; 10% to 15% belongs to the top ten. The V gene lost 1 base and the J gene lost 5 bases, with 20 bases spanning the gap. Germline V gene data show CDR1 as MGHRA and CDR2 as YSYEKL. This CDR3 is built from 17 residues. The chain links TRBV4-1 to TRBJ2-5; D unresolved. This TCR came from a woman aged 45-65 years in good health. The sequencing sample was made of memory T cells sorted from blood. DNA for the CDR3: TGCGCCAGCAGCCAAGTTGGCGCACCCGACCTGGGGGAGACCCAGTACTTC. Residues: CASSQVGAPDLGETQYF.